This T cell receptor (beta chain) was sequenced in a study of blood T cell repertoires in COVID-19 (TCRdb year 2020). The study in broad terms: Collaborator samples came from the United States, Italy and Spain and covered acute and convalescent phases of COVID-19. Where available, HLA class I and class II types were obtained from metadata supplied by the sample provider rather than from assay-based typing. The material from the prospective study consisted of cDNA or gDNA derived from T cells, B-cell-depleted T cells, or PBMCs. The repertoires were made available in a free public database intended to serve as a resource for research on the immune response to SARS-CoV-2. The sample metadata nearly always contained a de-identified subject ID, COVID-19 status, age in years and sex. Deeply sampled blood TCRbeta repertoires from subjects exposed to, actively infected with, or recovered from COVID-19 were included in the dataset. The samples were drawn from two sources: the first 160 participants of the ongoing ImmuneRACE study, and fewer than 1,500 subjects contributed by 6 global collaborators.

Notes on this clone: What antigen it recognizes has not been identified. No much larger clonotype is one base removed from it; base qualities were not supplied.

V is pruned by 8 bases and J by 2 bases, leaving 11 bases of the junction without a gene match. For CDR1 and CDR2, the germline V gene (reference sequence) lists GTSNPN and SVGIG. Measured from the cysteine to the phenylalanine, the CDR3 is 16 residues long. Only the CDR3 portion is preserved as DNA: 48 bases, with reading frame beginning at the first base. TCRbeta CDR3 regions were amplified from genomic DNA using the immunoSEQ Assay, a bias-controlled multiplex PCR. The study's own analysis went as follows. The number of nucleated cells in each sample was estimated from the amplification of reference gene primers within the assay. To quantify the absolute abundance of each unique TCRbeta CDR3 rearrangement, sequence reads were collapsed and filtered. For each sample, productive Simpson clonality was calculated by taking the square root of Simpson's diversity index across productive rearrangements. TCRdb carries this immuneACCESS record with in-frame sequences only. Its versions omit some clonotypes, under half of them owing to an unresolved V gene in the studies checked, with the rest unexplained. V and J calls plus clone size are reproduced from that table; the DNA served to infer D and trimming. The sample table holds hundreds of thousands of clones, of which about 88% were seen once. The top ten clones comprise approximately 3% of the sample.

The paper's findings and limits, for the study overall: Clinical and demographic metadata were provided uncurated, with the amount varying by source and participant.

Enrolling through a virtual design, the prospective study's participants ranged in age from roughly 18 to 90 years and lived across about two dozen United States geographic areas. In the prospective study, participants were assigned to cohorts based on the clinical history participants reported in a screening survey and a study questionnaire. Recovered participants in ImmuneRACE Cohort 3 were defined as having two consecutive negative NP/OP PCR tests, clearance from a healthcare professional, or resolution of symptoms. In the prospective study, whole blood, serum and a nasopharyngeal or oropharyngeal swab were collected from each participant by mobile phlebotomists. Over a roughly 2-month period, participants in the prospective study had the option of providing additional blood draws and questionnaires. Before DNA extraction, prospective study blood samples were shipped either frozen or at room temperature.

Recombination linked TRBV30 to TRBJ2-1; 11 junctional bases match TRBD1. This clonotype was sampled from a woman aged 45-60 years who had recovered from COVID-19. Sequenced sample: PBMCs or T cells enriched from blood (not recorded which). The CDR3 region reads CAGKGTGGVTYNEQFF. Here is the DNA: TGTGCCGGGAAAGGGACAGGGGGAGTCACCTACAATGAGCAGTTCTTC. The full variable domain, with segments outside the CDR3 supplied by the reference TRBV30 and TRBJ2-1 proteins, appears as SQTIHQWPATLVQPVGSPLSLECTVEGTSNPNLYWYRQAAGRGLQLLFYSVGIGQISSEVPQNLSASRPQDRQFILSSKKLLLSDSGFYLCAGKGTGGVTYNEQFFGPGTRLTVL.